This entry concerns a single T cell receptor beta chain. No antigen is known for it. Primers included in the PCR were 60 Vbeta and 13 Jbeta primers. Only in-frame clones appear in the TCRdb table, and some are missing; sequencing was by immunoSEQ multiplex PCR. The repertoire holds approximately 92,000 clones, with about 70% as singletons. The data derive from a study of cytomegalovirus exposure and HLA in healthy donors. Points from the study as a whole: The study labeled 164 TCR beta chains cytomegalovirus-associated.

V was cut by 0 bases and J by 4 bases, with 12 bases left in between. Germline assignment: CDR1 SGHRS and CDR2 YFSETQ. The CDR3 extends over 15 amino acids. The chain carries TRBV5-1 and TRBJ2-3; D may be TRBD1 (5 bases). This clonotype was obtained from a man in his sixties in good health and CMV-seronegative. Sequencing input: PBMCs. The CDR3 protein is CASSLEGRDSDTQYF. DNA for the CDR3: TGCGCCAGCAGCTTGGAAGGCAGGGATTCAGATACGCAGTATTTT.